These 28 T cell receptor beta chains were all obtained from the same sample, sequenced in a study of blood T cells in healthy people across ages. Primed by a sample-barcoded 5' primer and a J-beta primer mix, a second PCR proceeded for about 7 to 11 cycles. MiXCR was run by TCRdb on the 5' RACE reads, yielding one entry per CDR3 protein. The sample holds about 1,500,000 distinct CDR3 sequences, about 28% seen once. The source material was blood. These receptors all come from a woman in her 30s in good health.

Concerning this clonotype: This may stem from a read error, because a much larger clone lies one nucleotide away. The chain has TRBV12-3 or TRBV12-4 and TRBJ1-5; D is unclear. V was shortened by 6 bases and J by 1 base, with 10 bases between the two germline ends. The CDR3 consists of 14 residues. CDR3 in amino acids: CASRPRESNQPQHF. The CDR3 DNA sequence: TGTGCCAGCAGGCCTAGGGAGAGCAATCAGCCCCAGCATTTT.

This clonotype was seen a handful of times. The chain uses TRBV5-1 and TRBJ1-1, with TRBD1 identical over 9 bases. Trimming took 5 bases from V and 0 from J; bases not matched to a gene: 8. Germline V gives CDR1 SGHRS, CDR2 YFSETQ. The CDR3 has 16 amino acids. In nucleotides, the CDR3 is TGCGCCAGCAGTTGGGGGACAGGGAAAATGAACACTGAAGCTTTCTTT. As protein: CASSWGTGKMNTEAFF.

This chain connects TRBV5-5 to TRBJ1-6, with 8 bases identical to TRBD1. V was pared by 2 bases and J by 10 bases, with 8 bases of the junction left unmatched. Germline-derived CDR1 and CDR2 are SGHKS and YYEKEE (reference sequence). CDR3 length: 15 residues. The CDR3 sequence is CASSFFRDRSSPLHF. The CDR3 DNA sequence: TGTGCCAGCAGCTTTTTCCGGGACAGGTCCTCACCCCTCCACTTT.

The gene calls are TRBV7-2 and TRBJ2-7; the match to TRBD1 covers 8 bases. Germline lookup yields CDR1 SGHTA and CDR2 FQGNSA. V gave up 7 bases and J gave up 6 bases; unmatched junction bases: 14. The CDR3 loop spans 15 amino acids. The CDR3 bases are TGTGCCAGCAACCACGGGCAGGGGGCAATTGTCGAGCAGTACTTC. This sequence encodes CASNHGQGAIVEQYF.

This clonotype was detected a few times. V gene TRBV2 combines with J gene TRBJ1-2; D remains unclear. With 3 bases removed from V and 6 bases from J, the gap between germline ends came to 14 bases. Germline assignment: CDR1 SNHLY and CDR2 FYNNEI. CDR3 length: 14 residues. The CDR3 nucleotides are TGTGCCAGCAGTGAGAGGGCCGCTTTACATGGCTACACCTTC. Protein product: CASSERAALHGYTF.

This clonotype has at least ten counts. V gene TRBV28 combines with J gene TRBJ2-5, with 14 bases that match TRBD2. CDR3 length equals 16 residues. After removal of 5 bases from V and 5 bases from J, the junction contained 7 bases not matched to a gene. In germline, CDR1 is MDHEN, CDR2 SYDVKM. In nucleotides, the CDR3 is TGTGCCAGCAGTCCCGGACTAGCGGGAGGTCGTGAGACCCAGTACTTC. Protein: CASSPGLAGGRETQYF.

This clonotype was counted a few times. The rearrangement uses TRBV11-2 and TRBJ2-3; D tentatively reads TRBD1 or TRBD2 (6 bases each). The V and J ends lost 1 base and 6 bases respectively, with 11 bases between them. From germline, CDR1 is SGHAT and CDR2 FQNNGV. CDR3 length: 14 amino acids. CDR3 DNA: TGTGCCAGCAGCTTAGGGTTGGGGGGCGATACGCAGTATTTT. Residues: CASSLGLGGDTQYF. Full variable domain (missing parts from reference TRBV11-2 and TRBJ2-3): EAGVAQSPRYKIIEKRQSVAFWCNPISGHATLYWYQQILGQGPKLLIQFQNNGVVDDSQLPKDRFSAERLKGVDSTLKIQPAKLEDSAVYLCASSLGLGGDTQYFGPGTRLTVL.

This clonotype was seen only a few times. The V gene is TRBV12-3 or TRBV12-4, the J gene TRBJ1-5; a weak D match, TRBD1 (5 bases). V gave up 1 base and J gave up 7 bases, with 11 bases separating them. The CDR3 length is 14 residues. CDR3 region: CASSLVGRGQPQHF. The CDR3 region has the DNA TGTGCCAGCAGTTTAGTTGGTCGGGGGCAGCCCCAGCATTTT.

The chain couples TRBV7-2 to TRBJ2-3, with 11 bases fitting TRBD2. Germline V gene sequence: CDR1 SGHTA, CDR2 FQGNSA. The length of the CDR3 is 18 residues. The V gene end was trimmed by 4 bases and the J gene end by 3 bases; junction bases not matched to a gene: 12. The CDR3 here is CASSSLPRLAGYTDTQYF. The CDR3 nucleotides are TGTGCCAGCAGCTCTCTCCCCCGACTAGCGGGGTATACAGATACGCAGTATTTT.

Written as DNA, the CDR3 is TGTGCCAGCAGTACAGCAGGATATAGCAATCAGCCCCAGCATTTT. Translation gives CASSTAGYSNQPQHF. J is TRBJ1-5 and V is TRBV28; D is uncertain. Trimming left V 5 bases short and J 0 bases short, with 11 bases between. The CDR3 loop spans 15 amino acids. The germline CDR1 and CDR2 sequences are MDHEN and SYDVKM.

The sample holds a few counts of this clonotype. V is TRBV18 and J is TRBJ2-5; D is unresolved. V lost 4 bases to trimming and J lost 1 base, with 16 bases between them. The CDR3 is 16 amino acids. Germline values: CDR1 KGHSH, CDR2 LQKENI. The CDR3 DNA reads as TGTGCCAGCTCACGGGTAAACTCGGACGGCCAAGAGACCCAGTACTTC. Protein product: CASSRVNSDGQETQYF.

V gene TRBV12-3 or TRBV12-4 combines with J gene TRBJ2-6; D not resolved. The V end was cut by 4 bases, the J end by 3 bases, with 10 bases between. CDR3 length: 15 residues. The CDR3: CASSSWGGGANVLTF. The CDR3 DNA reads TGTGCCAGCAGTTCCTGGGGTGGTGGGGCCAACGTCCTGACTTTC.

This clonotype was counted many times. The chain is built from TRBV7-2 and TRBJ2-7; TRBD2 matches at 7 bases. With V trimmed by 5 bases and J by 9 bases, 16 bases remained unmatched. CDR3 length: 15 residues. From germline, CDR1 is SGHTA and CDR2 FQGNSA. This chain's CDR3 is CASSPPGVAGWGQYF. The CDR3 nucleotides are TGTGCCAGCAGCCCCCCCGGGGTAGCGGGCTGGGGGCAGTACTTC.

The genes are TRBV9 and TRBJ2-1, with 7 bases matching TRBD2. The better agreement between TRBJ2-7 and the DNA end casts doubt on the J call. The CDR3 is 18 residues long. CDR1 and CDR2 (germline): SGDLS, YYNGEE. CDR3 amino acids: CASSVASGQNVGYNEQYF. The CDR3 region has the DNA TGTGCCAGCAGCGTAGCTAGCGGCCAAAACGTCGGGTACAATGAGCAGTACTTC.

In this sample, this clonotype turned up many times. The CDR3 here is CASSSPRQDHYEQYF. CDR3 sequence (DNA): TGTGCCAGCAGTTCTCCTAGACAGGACCACTACGAGCAGTACTTC. The V gene is TRBV6-5, the J gene TRBJ2-7; TRBD1 might be the D (6 bases). Germline loops: CDR1 MNHEY, CDR2 SVGAGI. V was shortened by 4 bases and J by 3 bases, with 16 bases between the two germline ends. The length of the CDR3 is 15 residues.

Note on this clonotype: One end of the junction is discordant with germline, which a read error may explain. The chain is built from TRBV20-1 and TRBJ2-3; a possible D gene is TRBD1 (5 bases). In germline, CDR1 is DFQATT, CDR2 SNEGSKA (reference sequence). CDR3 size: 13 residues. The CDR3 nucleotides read TGCAGTGCCCCGGACACACCAACAGATGCGCAGTATTTT. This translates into CSAPDTPTDAQYF.

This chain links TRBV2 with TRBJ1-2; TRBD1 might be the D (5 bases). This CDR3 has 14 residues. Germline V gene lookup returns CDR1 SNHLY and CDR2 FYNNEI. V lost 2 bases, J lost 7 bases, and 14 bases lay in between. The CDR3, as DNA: TGTGCCAGCAGTGAAAACAGGCAGTCGAGTGGCTACACCTTC. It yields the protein CASSENRQSSGYTF.

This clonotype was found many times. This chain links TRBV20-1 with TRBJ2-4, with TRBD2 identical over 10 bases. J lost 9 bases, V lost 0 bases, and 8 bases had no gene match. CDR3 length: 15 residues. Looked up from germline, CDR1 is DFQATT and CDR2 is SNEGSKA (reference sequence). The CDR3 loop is CSARDQRGGQGIQYF. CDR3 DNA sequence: TGCAGTGCTAGAGATCAGCGGGGGGGCCAGGGCATTCAGTACTTC.

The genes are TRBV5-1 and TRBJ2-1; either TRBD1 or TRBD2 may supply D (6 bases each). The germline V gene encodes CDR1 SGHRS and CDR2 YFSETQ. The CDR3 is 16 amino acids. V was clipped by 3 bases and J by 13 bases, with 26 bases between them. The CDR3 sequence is CASSWGGQRAGETQFF. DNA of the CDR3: TGCGCCAGCAGCTGGGGCGGACAGCGGGCAGGGGAGACCCAGTTCTTC.

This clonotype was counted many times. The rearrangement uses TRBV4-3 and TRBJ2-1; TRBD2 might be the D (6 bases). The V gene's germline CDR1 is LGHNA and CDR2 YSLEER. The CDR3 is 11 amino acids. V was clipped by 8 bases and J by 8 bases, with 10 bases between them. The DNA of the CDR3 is TGCGCCAGCGGCCGGAGGGATGAGCAGTTCTTC. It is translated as CASGRRDEQFF.

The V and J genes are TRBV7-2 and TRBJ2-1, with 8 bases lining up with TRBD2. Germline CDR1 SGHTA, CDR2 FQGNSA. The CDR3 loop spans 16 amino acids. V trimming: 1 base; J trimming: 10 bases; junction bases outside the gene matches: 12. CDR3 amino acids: CASSLGGGRITIEQFF. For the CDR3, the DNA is TGTGCCAGCAGCTTAGGCGGGGGGAGAATAACAATCGAGCAGTTCTTC.

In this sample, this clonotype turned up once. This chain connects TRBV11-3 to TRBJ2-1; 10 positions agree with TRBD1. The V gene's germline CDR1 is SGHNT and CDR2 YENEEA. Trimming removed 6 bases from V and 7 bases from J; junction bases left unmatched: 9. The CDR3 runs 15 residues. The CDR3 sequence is CASSNRGQGLNEQFF. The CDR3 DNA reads TGTGCCAGCAGTAACCGGGGACAGGGGTTAAATGAGCAGTTCTTC.

DNA of the CDR3: TGCGCCAGCAGCCCTGAGGGGAGAGGGACCTACGAGCAGTACTTC. The encoded protein is CASSPEGRGTYEQYF. The chain recombines TRBV5-1 with TRBJ2-7; TRBD1 or TRBD2 may be the D gene (5 bases each). There are 15 residues in the CDR3. In germline, CDR1 is SGHRS, CDR2 YFSETQ. V was trimmed by 4 bases and J by 2 bases, leaving 16 bases between them.

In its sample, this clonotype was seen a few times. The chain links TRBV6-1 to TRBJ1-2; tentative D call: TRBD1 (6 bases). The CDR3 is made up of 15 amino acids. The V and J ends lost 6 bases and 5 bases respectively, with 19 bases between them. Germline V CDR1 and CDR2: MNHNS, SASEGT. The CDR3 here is CASRSRDILSYGYTF. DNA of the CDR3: TGTGCCAGCAGATCCCGGGACATCCTTTCGTATGGCTACACCTTC.

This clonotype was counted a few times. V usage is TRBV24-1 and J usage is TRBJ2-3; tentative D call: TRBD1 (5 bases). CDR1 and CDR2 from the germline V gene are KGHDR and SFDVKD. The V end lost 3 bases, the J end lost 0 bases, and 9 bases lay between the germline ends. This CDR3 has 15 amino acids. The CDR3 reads CATSDRRTSTDTQYF. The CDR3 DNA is TGTGCCACCAGTGATCGACGGACAAGCACAGATACGCAGTATTTT.

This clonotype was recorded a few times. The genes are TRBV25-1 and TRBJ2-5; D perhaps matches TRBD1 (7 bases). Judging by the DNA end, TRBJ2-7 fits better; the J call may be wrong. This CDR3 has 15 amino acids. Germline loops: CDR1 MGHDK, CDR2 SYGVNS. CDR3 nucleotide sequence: TGTGCCAGCAGTGAAGATGTGGCAGGGGGGTTCGAGCAGTACTTC. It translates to CASSEDVAGGFEQYF.

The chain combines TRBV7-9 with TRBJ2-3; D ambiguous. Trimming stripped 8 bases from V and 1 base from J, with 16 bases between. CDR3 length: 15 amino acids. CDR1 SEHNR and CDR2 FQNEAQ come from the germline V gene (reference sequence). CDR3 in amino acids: CASPDTSRGTDTQYF. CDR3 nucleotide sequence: TGTGCCAGCCCCGATACAAGTAGGGGCACAGATACGCAGTATTTT.

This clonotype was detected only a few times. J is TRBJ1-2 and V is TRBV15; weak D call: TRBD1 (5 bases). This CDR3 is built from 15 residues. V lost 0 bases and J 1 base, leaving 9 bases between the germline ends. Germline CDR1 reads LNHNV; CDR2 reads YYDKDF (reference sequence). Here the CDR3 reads CATSRDPGLNYGYTF. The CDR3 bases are TGTGCCACCAGCAGAGATCCGGGACTTAACTATGGCTACACCTTC.